This T cell receptor (beta chain) was sequenced in a study of OX40 agonist ivuxolimab in advanced cancers. TCRdb keeps only in-frame clones here, not all; method: immunoSEQ multiplex PCR. The table includes approximately 100,000 clones, roughly 87% detected once. Germline CDR1 reads SQVTM; CDR2 reads ANQGSEA. The CDR3 has 11 amino acids. The J segment lost 10 bases and the V segment lost 6 bases, leaving 8 bases of the junction unmatched. This specimen was CD4+ or CD8+ T cells sorted from blood, taken in a trial of the OX40 agonist ivuxolimab. The clonotype originates from an adult with an advanced solid tumor such as melanoma, head and neck, liver or kidney cancer. V and J are TRBV29-1 and TRBJ1-1; 7 nucleotides align to TRBD1. The CDR3 loop is CSVSDRLVAFF. Written as DNA, the CDR3 is TGCAGCGTCTCGGACAGGCTGGTAGCTTTCTTT.